The present TCR beta chain was sequenced within a study of blood T cell repertoires in COVID-19. Study at large: The analysed material was cDNA or gDNA that came from T cells, B-cell-depleted T cells, or PBMCs.

Seattle patients were enrolled while actively infected and followed longitudinally. The V gene lost 6 bases and the J gene lost 1 base, with 12 bases spanning the gap. This CDR3 region has 13 residues. Germline values: CDR1 SQVTM, CDR2 ANQGSEA. This clone was counted once. The data were produced by immunoSEQ multiplex PCR, yet TCRdb's version contains in-frame clones alone and is incomplete. The table lists a few hundred thousand clones, about nine tenths of them singletons, with 5% to 6.5% in the top ten. This receptor was taken from a woman younger than 45 with COVID-19, enrolled during active disease. The specimen was peripheral blood. The chain has TRBV29-1 and TRBJ1-1, with a tentative D call TRBD1 (5 bases). The CDR3 DNA reads as TGCAGCGTCGCAGGGTTGTGGAACACTGAAGCTTTCTTT. Translating it yields CSVAGLWNTEAFF.